Listed below are T cell receptor beta chains from one sample, sequenced in a study of tumor-infiltrating lymphocytes in primary liver carcinoma. Each CDR3 protein is one row after TCRdb ran MiXCR on the multiplex PCR reads. The profile covers 24,000 or so distinct CDR3 sequences, with more than 70% appearing a single time and about 32% taken by the ten largest. The material sequenced was liver tumor tissue from sampling region 5. These receptors all stem from a woman aged 25 to 39 with primary liver carcinoma and hepatitis B virus infection. The CDR3 runs from the conserved cysteine through the conserved F or W. Fields, in order: V gene, clone size, J gene, D gene, CDR3 DNA, CDR3 protein. The D gene is left open where the match is weak. For some rows the clone size is stated as once, few or many, or as a class when expanded; others skip it.

v_gene: TRBV4-3
abundance: -
j_gene: TRBJ2-2
d_gene: TRBD2
CDR3nt: TGCGCCAGCAGCATACTAGCGGGAGGGCCCTGTTCGAACACCTGGGAGCTGTTTTTT
CDR3aa: CASSILAGGPCSNTWELFF

v_gene: TRBV5-6
abundance: -
j_gene: TRBJ2-7
d_gene: -
CDR3nt: TGTACCAACAGCCCGGGACAAGACTCCTACGAGCAGTGCTTC
CDR3aa: CTNSPGQDSYEQCF

v_gene: TRBV6-1
abundance: -
j_gene: TRBJ2-7
d_gene: -
CDR3nt: TGTGCCAGCAGTGGTCTATTCTACGAGGATTACTTT
CDR3aa: CASSGLFYEDYF

v_gene: TRBV6-1
abundance: -
j_gene: TRBJ2-2
d_gene: -
CDR3nt: TGTGCCAGCAGTGAAACCCTTCCCGGGGGCGCCCCGAACATCAGGGAGCTGTTTTTT
CDR3aa: CASSETLPGGAPNIRELFF

v_gene: TRBV7-2
abundance: few
j_gene: TRBJ2-1
d_gene: -
CDR3nt: TGTGCCAGCAGCTTAGATCGGGGGAAAGATGAGCAGTTCTTC
CDR3aa: CASSLDRGKDEQFF

v_gene: TRBV11-2
abundance: few
j_gene: TRBJ2-2
d_gene: -
CDR3nt: TGTGCCAGCAGCCCCGATCCTCAATTGAACACCGGGGTGCTGTTCTTT
CDR3aa: CASSPDPQLNTGVLFF

v_gene: TRBV7-9
abundance: medium-sized
j_gene: TRBJ1-1
d_gene: -
CDR3nt: TGTGCCAGCGGTACTTCAAACACTGAAGCTTTCTTT
CDR3aa: CASGTSNTEAFF

v_gene: TRBV11-2
abundance: -
j_gene: TRBJ2-7
d_gene: -
CDR3nt: TGTGCCAGCAGCCCCTCGAATACAAGCGGGCAGTACTTC
CDR3aa: CASSPSNTSGQYF

v_gene: TRBV20-1
abundance: many
j_gene: TRBJ1-1
d_gene: -
CDR3nt: TGCAGTGCTAGAGAATTTGGGACACCGAACACTGAAGCTTTCTTT
CDR3aa: CSAREFGTPNTEAFF

v_gene: TRBV18
abundance: many
j_gene: TRBJ2-2
d_gene: -
CDR3nt: TGTGCCAGCTCACCACCGGTGCTAGCCGCAACGAACACCGGGGAGCTGTTTTTT
CDR3aa: CASSPPVLAATNTGELFF

v_gene: TRBV11-2
abundance: -
j_gene: TRBJ2-7
d_gene: TRBD2
CDR3nt: TGTGCCAGCATCCTGTCTAGCGGATATGAGCAGGACTTC
CDR3aa: CASILSSGYEQDF

v_gene: TRBV6-5
abundance: -
j_gene: TRBJ1-5
d_gene: -
CDR3nt: TGTGCCAGCAGTTACAACCCGGTCGGAAATAGCAATCAGCCCCAACATTTT
CDR3aa: CASSYNPVGNSNQPQHF

v_gene: TRBV6-2/TRBV6-3
abundance: medium-sized
j_gene: TRBJ1-1
d_gene: TRBD1
CDR3nt: TGTGCCAGCAGTCCAGGGGGTTCCGCGCAGCACATGAACACTGAAGCTTTCTTT
CDR3aa: CASSPGGSAQHMNTEAFF

v_gene: TRBV11-2
abundance: -
j_gene: TRBJ2-1
d_gene: -
CDR3nt: TGTGCCAGCAGCCAGTTGAAGCGAGCTAACAATGAGCAGTTCTTC
CDR3aa: CASSQLKRANNEQFF

v_gene: TRBV4-1
abundance: -
j_gene: TRBJ2-1
d_gene: -
CDR3nt: TGCGTCAGCAGCCAAAATGGTCTAGCTAGGGATGAGCAGTTCTTC
CDR3aa: CVSSQNGLARDEQFF

v_gene: TRBV13
abundance: -
j_gene: TRBJ1-1
d_gene: -
CDR3nt: TGTGCCAGCAGCTTAGGAGGGTTTGGTAATTGGGACACTGAAGCTTTCTTT
CDR3aa: CASSLGGFGNWDTEAFF

v_gene: TRBV28
abundance: -
j_gene: TRBJ2-5
d_gene: -
CDR3nt: TGTTCCTGCAGTTTATCGGGAGGAGGGGGGGAGACCCAGTACTTC
CDR3aa: CSCSLSGGGGETQYF

v_gene: TRBV4-3
abundance: -
j_gene: TRBJ1-2
d_gene: -
CDR3nt: TGCGCCAGCAGCCAAGGCGAAGGAAGGGGCAGAACCGCTACTAACTATCGCTACATCTTC
CDR3aa: CASSQGEGRGRTATNYRYIF

v_gene: TRBV10-3
abundance: -
j_gene: TRBJ2-1
d_gene: -
CDR3nt: TGTGCCATCAGTGAGTCGACATCGGGAGCCTATAATGAGCAGTTCTTC
CDR3aa: CAISESTSGAYNEQFF

v_gene: TRBV5-8
abundance: -
j_gene: TRBJ2-1
d_gene: TRBD1
CDR3nt: TGTGCCAGCATCTTGGACAGGGGCAACGAGCAGCTCTTC
CDR3aa: CASILDRGNEQLF

v_gene: TRBV7-9
abundance: -
j_gene: TRBJ2-1
d_gene: -
CDR3nt: TGTGCCAGTAGCTCAGGTCGGGGCGGGTGTTTCTACAATGAGCAGTTCTTC
CDR3aa: CASSSGRGGCFYNEQFF

v_gene: TRBV28
abundance: -
j_gene: TRBJ2-3
d_gene: -
CDR3nt: TGTGCCAGCAGTTTAGCGGGATCCCATGGGGGCACAGATACGCAGTATTTT
CDR3aa: CASSLAGSHGGTDTQYF

v_gene: TRBV11-3
abundance: -
j_gene: TRBJ2-5
d_gene: -
CDR3nt: TGTGTCAGCAGCCCTGGGGATTCCAGCCAGGGTGTGCAAGAGACCCAGTACTTC
CDR3aa: CVSSPGDSSQGVQETQYF

v_gene: TRBV28
abundance: -
j_gene: TRBJ2-7
d_gene: -
CDR3nt: TGTGCCAACAGGGAGGCAGGGATTTCCTACGAGCAGTACTTC
CDR3aa: CANREAGISYEQYF

v_gene: TRBV4-3
abundance: medium-sized
j_gene: TRBJ1-1
d_gene: TRBD1
CDR3nt: TGCGCCAGCAGCCACGACAGGGCGGTAACTGAAGCTTTCTTT
CDR3aa: CASSHDRAVTEAFF

v_gene: TRBV11-2
abundance: -
j_gene: TRBJ2-7
d_gene: TRBD1
CDR3nt: TGTGCCAGCAGCTCCCTACTGGGGACAGTGAAGTCCTACGAACAGTACTTC
CDR3aa: CASSSLLGTVKSYEQYF

v_gene: TRBV11-2
abundance: -
j_gene: TRBJ2-3
d_gene: -
CDR3nt: TGTGCCAGCAGCGACGAGACAGATACGCAGTATTTT
CDR3aa: CASSDETDTQYF

v_gene: TRBV4-3
abundance: -
j_gene: TRBJ2-3
d_gene: -
CDR3nt: TGCGCCAGCAGCCAAAGTTGGGCGGGGGCCTCCGCAGATAATCAGTATTTT
CDR3aa: CASSQSWAGASADNQYF

v_gene: TRBV11-2
abundance: -
j_gene: TRBJ2-6
d_gene: -
CDR3nt: TGTGCCAGCAGCTTAGCCCTCTCTGGGGGCAACCTCCTGACTTTC
CDR3aa: CASSLALSGGNLLTF

v_gene: TRBV6-5
abundance: -
j_gene: TRBJ2-5
d_gene: -
CDR3nt: TGTGCCAGTAGACCCCTTGAGGTCCAAGAGACCCAGAACTTC
CDR3aa: CASRPLEVQETQNF

v_gene: TRBV7-9
abundance: -
j_gene: TRBJ2-7
d_gene: -
CDR3nt: TGTGCCAGCAGCTCGTGGTACACCTCCGAGCAGTACTTC
CDR3aa: CASSSWYTSEQYF

v_gene: TRBV6-1
abundance: -
j_gene: TRBJ1-2
d_gene: -
CDR3nt: TGTGTCATCAGTGAACGTTTCCTGGTCCTTAGATCTAACTATGGTTACACCTTC
CDR3aa: CVISERFLVLRSNYGYTF

v_gene: TRBV10-3
abundance: -
j_gene: TRBJ2-1
d_gene: -
CDR3nt: TGTGCTATCAGTTCCACGGCGACCCGGGATGAGCAGTCCTTC
CDR3aa: CAISSTATRDEQSF

v_gene: TRBV5-4
abundance: -
j_gene: TRBJ2-3
d_gene: -
CDR3nt: TGTATCAGGAGCGTAGACGGACACCCTCCACCCACAGATATGCAGTATTTT
CDR3aa: CIRSVDGHPPPTDMQYF

v_gene: TRBV6-1
abundance: -
j_gene: TRBJ1-2
d_gene: -
CDR3nt: TGTGCCAGCAGAGAACGGTTCCTGGTCCATAGATCTAACTGTGGCTACACCTTC
CDR3aa: CASRERFLVHRSNCGYTF

v_gene: TRBV11-3
abundance: -
j_gene: TRBJ2-1
d_gene: TRBD2
CDR3nt: TGTGCCAGTAGCCTACTAGCGGGGGGGGCGTATGAGCAGTTCTTC
CDR3aa: CASSLLAGGAYEQFF

v_gene: TRBV7-7
abundance: -
j_gene: TRBJ2-3
d_gene: -
CDR3nt: TGTGCTAGCAGCCTAGACTCCACAGATACGCAGTATTTT
CDR3aa: CASSLDSTDTQYF

v_gene: TRBV11-3
abundance: -
j_gene: TRBJ2-3
d_gene: -
CDR3nt: TGTACCAGCAGCTCCGGGAGCAGGCGAGGCACAGATACGCAATATTTT
CDR3aa: CTSSSGSRRGTDTQYF

v_gene: TRBV6-1
abundance: -
j_gene: TRBJ2-2
d_gene: -
CDR3nt: TGTGCCAGTGAAACCCTTCCCGGGGGCGCCGTGAACACCGGGGAGCTGTTTTTT
CDR3aa: CASETLPGGAVNTGELFF

v_gene: TRBV29-1
abundance: -
j_gene: TRBJ1-2
d_gene: -
CDR3nt: TGCAGGGTTGTACTTTGGGGCGGAGGCTACACCTTC
CDR3aa: CRVVLWGGGYTF

v_gene: TRBV5-6
abundance: -
j_gene: TRBJ2-6
d_gene: -
CDR3nt: TGTACCAGCAACCAGGACAGCAGCTTCTCTGGGGCCAACGTCCTGACTTTC
CDR3aa: CTSNQDSSFSGANVLTF

v_gene: TRBV29-1
abundance: -
j_gene: TRBJ1-5
d_gene: -
CDR3nt: TGCAGTGCTGCAACCGACCTCCATCAGCCCCAGCTTTTT
CDR3aa: CSAATDLHQPQLF

v_gene: TRBV5-1
abundance: once
j_gene: TRBJ2-5
d_gene: -
CDR3nt: TGCGCCAGCAGCTTGGCCCCGATCAGCGCTAGTGGGTTGTGGGAGAAGAGAGAGACCCAGTACTTC
CDR3aa: CASSLAPISASGLWEKRETQYF

v_gene: TRBV4-3
abundance: -
j_gene: TRBJ2-1
d_gene: -
CDR3nt: TGCGCCAGCAGCCAATATGCGGGTAGCTCCTACAATGAGGAGTTCTTC
CDR3aa: CASSQYAGSSYNEEFF

v_gene: TRBV4-2
abundance: -
j_gene: TRBJ2-2
d_gene: -
CDR3nt: TGTGCCAGCAGCCAAGGGGCCAGTATGAACACCGGGGAGCTGTTTTTT
CDR3aa: CASSQGASMNTGELFF

v_gene: TRBV28
abundance: -
j_gene: TRBJ1-1
d_gene: -
CDR3nt: TGTACCAGCAGTATAAGGGTTGGTGCTTTCTTT
CDR3aa: CTSSIRVGAFF

v_gene: TRBV20-1
abundance: few
j_gene: TRBJ1-2
d_gene: -
CDR3nt: TGCAGTGCTGGCGGGACCGGTTCCTTCCCACCCTATGGCTACACCTTC
CDR3aa: CSAGGTGSFPPYGYTF

v_gene: TRBV12-3/TRBV12-4
abundance: -
j_gene: TRBJ2-3
d_gene: -
CDR3nt: TGTGCTAGCAATTTTGGTCGTAGCACAGATACGCAGTGTTTT
CDR3aa: CASNFGRSTDTQCF

v_gene: TRBV5-6
abundance: -
j_gene: TRBJ2-7
d_gene: -
CDR3nt: TGTGCCAGCAGCCTGGGTGATAGCGGTTACGAGCAGTACTTC
CDR3aa: CASSLGDSGYEQYF

v_gene: TRBV11-1
abundance: -
j_gene: TRBJ2-5
d_gene: TRBD1
CDR3nt: TGTCCCAGCAGTGGACAGGTTGAGGTGGAGACCCAGTACTTC
CDR3aa: CPSSGQVEVETQYF

v_gene: TRBV29-1
abundance: -
j_gene: TRBJ2-1
d_gene: -
CDR3nt: TGTAGCGGCACTGCCGGGAACGTAGTCGATGAGCAGTTCTTC
CDR3aa: CSGTAGNVVDEQFF

v_gene: TRBV20-1
abundance: many
j_gene: TRBJ2-7
d_gene: -
CDR3nt: TGCAGTGCTGGGGGTGGGCTAGCCGCCTCAAACGAGCAGTACTTC
CDR3aa: CSAGGGLAASNEQYF

v_gene: TRBV10-3
abundance: -
j_gene: TRBJ2-5
d_gene: -
CDR3nt: TGCGCCATCAGTGGGCCGGCTACCAGACAAGAGACCCAGTACTTC
CDR3aa: CAISGPATRQETQYF

v_gene: TRBV11-2
abundance: -
j_gene: TRBJ2-3
d_gene: TRBD2
CDR3nt: TGTGCCAGCAACCATCGAGGGAGCGGGAGCCTCGCAGATACACAGTATTTT
CDR3aa: CASNHRGSGSLADTQYF

v_gene: TRBV11-1
abundance: -
j_gene: TRBJ2-7
d_gene: -
CDR3nt: TGTGACCGCAGCTTCATGGGTTACGTGCAATACTTC
CDR3aa: CDRSFMGYVQYF

v_gene: TRBV29-1
abundance: once
j_gene: TRBJ1-2
d_gene: -
CDR3nt: TGCAGCGTTGTATCTTGGGGCAGCGGCCACACCTTC
CDR3aa: CSVVSWGSGHTF

v_gene: TRBV5-4
abundance: many
j_gene: TRBJ2-1
d_gene: -
CDR3nt: TGTGCCAGCAGGTCAGGGTTTAGCTCCTACACTGAGCAGTTCTTC
CDR3aa: CASRSGFSSYTEQFF

v_gene: TRBV11-2
abundance: -
j_gene: TRBJ2-1
d_gene: TRBD2
CDR3nt: TGTGTCAGCAGCGCCTCTCTAGCGGGAGGATACATTGAGCAGTTCTTC
CDR3aa: CVSSASLAGGYIEQFF

v_gene: TRBV6-5
abundance: -
j_gene: TRBJ1-1
d_gene: -
CDR3nt: TGTGCCAGCAGCAACCCCGGGACTGTTGAAGCTTTCTTT
CDR3aa: CASSNPGTVEAFF

v_gene: TRBV11-2
abundance: medium-sized
j_gene: TRBJ2-7
d_gene: -
CDR3nt: TGTGCCAGCAGCTTATGGGGCGGGGTTTACGAGCAGTACTTC
CDR3aa: CASSLWGGVYEQYF